This T cell receptor (beta chain) was identified in a study of response to subunit inactivated influenza vaccine. Overall study results and limits: The authors proposed limited new T cell recruitment per seasonal influenza vaccination.

Germline CDR1 is LGHNA and CDR2 is YNFKEQ. CDR3 length equals 16 residues. V gave up 3 bases and J gave up 2 bases, with 14 bases separating them. MiXCR, run by TCRdb on the RT-PCR reads, gives a single entry per CDR3 protein. The sample has around 520,000 distinct CDR3 sequences, about 11% seen once. In the case of this clonotype: Antigen specificity is unknown.

The gene calls are TRBV4-2 and TRBJ2-1, with D perhaps TRBD1 (6 bases). The sequence came from a man between 45 and 60 years old who received an inactivated influenza vaccine. Source: PBMCs from blood, taken on the day of vaccination. The CDR3 loop reads CASSQATGKTYNEQFF. In nucleotides, the CDR3 is TGTGCCAGCAGCCAGGCCACAGGGAAAACCTACAATGAGCAGTTCTTC.